One sample yielded the 22 T cell receptor beta chains listed below, sequenced in a study of Tregs in tolerant kidney transplant recipients. TCRdb's table, derived via immunoSEQ multiplex PCR, lists solely in-frame clones and lacks some. The sample yields roughly 64,000 clones, nearly 98% seen once. The material was Tregs from blood, obtained before the transplant. These receptors were taken from a human donor who received a combined kidney and bone marrow transplant.

V gene TRBV2 combines with J gene TRBJ1-6; D is undetermined. The CDR3 has 15 residues. Trimming shortened V by 8 bases and J by 6 bases, and 17 bases separated the two germline ends. CDR1 is SNHLY, CDR2 FYNNEI, per germline. The CDR3 DNA follows: TGTGCCAGCGGAACTAGGGCCGGCCTTAATTCACCCCTCCACTTT. Translation: CASGTRAGLNSPLHF.

The genes are TRBV7-2 and TRBJ1-1; 10 bases are shared with TRBD1. The CDR3 sequence is 15 residues long. Germline CDR1 SGHTA, CDR2 FQGNSA. The trim removed 1 base at V and 5 bases at J, leaving 4 bases unmatched. CDR3 amino acids: CASSLGPGQGTEAFF. The CDR3 bases are TGTGCCAGCAGCTTAGGACCGGGACAGGGGACTGAAGCTTTCTTT.

This rearrangement joins TRBV2 to TRBJ2-1; D unresolved. Germline loops: CDR1 SNHLY, CDR2 FYNNEI. V was pared by 7 bases and J by 5 bases, with 9 bases between. The CDR3 length is 12 residues. CDR3 in amino acids: CASNLGNNEQFF. As DNA, the CDR3 is TGTGCCAGCAATCTGGGCAACAATGAGCAGTTCTTC. The whole variable domain, filled in from reference TRBV2 and TRBJ2-1, reads EPEVTQTPSHQVTQMGQEVILRCVPISNHLYFYWYRQILGQKVEFLVSFYNNEISEKSEIFDDQFSVERPDGSNFTLKIRSTKLEDSAMYFCASNLGNNEQFFGPGTRLTVL.

The rearrangement links TRBV11-2 to TRBJ1-1, with D unclear. V was clipped by 2 bases and J by 4 bases, with 14 bases between them. This CDR3 has 15 residues. Germline CDR1 reads SGHAT; CDR2 reads FQNNGV. The CDR3 coding sequence is TGTGCCAGCAGCTTAAGTCCCGGGGTGATCACTGAAGCTTTCTTT. Amino acid sequence: CASSLSPGVITEAFF.

The V call is TRBV5-1, the J call TRBJ1-2; 7 bases agree with TRBD1. CDR1 and CDR2 from the germline V gene are SGHRS and YFSETQ. The CDR3 is 14 amino acids. Unmatched junction bases numbered 8, after V lost 3 bases and J lost 6 bases. The CDR3 region has the DNA TGCGCCAGCAGCTGGTCCAGGGGGGCGGATGGCTACACCTTC. Protein product: CASSWSRGADGYTF.

The V and J genes are TRBV10-3 and TRBJ1-1, with a weak D call TRBD1 (5 bases). CDR1 is ENHRY and CDR2 is SYGVKD in the germline V gene. V was trimmed by 6 bases and J by 7 bases, leaving 9 bases between them. The CDR3 runs 11 residues. The CDR3 DNA is TGTGCCATCAGGGGGGGGTATGAAGCTTTCTTT. Its protein product is CAIRGGYEAFF.

The chain links TRBV18 to TRBJ2-7, with D possibly matching TRBD2 (6 bases). The V and J ends lost 3 bases and 6 bases respectively, with 15 bases between them. The CDR3 contains 14 residues. CDR1 and CDR2 from the germline V gene are KGHSH and LQKENI. This CDR3 is CASSPGAGWGEQYF. The CDR3 nucleotides are TGTGCCAGCTCACCTGGAGCGGGTTGGGGCGAGCAGTACTTC. The entire variable domain, with the rest obtained from reference TRBV18 and TRBJ2-7, is as follows: NAGVMQNPRHLVRRRGQEARLRCSPMKGHSHVYWYRQLPEEGLKFMVYLQKENIIDESGMPKERFSAEFPKEGPSILRIQQVVRGDSAAYFCASSPGAGWGEQYFGPGTRLTVT.

This clone was seen just once. CDR3 in amino acids: CASSLDRENTQYF. As DNA, the CDR3 is TGTGCCAGCAGCTTAGATCGGGAAAATACGCAGTATTTT. The chain couples TRBV11-2 to TRBJ2-3; weak D call: TRBD2 (5 bases). There are 13 residues in the CDR3. V was pared by 0 bases and J by 7 bases, with 8 bases between. CDR1 and CDR2 (germline): SGHAT, FQNNGV. Full variable domain (remainder filled in from reference TRBV11-2 and TRBJ2-3): EAGVAQSPRYKIIEKRQSVAFWCNPISGHATLYWYQQILGQGPKLLIQFQNNGVVDDSQLPKDRFSAERLKGVDSTLKIQPAKLEDSAVYLCASSLDRENTQYFGPGTRLTVL.

This chain joins TRBV7-8 and TRBJ1-1; D may be TRBD1 (5 bases). From germline, CDR1 is SGHVS and CDR2 FQNEAQ. Trimming took off 8 bases at V and 5 bases at J, with 21 bases between the two ends. The CDR3 sequence is 15 residues long. CDR3 bases: TGTGCCAGCGCTGGAGGGTGGCAGGGAGTAACTGAAGCTTTCTTT. This encodes CASAGGWQGVTEAFF.

The chain has TRBV5-1 and TRBJ2-5, with D hard to call. Germline V CDR1 and CDR2: SGHRS, YFSETQ. V lost 4 bases to trimming and J lost 2 bases, with 9 bases between them. The CDR3 totals 13 residues. The CDR3 nucleotides read TGCGCCAGCAGCGGCTCGAGGCAAGAGACCCAGTACTTC. Its protein is CASSGSRQETQYF.

The chain has TRBV12-5 and TRBJ1-4, with TRBD1 matching 11 bases. V was clipped by 0 bases and J by 7 bases; unmatched bases: 10. Germline assignment: CDR1 LGHNT and CDR2 FRNRAP. The length of the CDR3 is 18 residues. The CDR3 nucleotides read TGTGCTAGTGGTTTGGTACCGGGTGGACAGGGGGCCGGTGAAAAACTGTTTTTT. This encodes CASGLVPGGQGAGEKLFF.

The chain carries TRBV7-2 and TRBJ2-3; no reliable D call. The CDR3 loop spans 13 amino acids. The V gene lost 5 bases and the J gene lost 7 bases, with 13 bases spanning the gap. Germline assignment: CDR1 SGHTA and CDR2 FQGNSA. The CDR3 spells CASSPQTPYTQYF. Here the CDR3 DNA reads TGTGCCAGCAGCCCGCAGACTCCGTATACGCAGTATTTT. Filled out from reference TRBV7-2 and TRBJ2-3, the complete variable domain reads GAGVSQSPSNKVTEKGKDVELRCDPISGHTALYWYRQSLGQGLEFLIYFQGNSAPDKSGLPSDRFSAERTGGSVSTLTIQRTQQEDSAVYLCASSPQTPYTQYFGPGTRLTVL.

V gene TRBV27 combines with J gene TRBJ1-2; TRBD1 matches 9 bases. Germline CDR1 and CDR2: MNHEY and SMNVEV (reference sequence). This CDR3 has 14 residues. Trimming removed 7 bases from V and 5 bases from J; junction bases left unmatched: 8. CDR3 DNA sequence: TGTGCCAGCACCCACTCCGGGACAGGGTATGGCTACACCTTC. This gives the protein CASTHSGTGYGYTF.

The chain couples TRBV5-4 to TRBJ2-3; D might be TRBD2 (6 bases). The CDR3 spans 18 residues. CDR1 and CDR2 (germline): SGHNT, YYREEE (reference sequence). The V and J ends lost 4 bases and 5 bases respectively, with 26 bases between them. CDR3 sequence: CASSGGLADGVLRDTQYF. The CDR3 coding sequence is TGTGCCAGCAGCGGAGGGTTGGCGGATGGGGTTCTTCGAGATACGCAGTATTTT.

The chain combines TRBV5-6 with TRBJ2-1; TRBD1 agrees at 7 bases. This CDR3 region has 14 residues. CDR1 SGHDT and CDR2 YYEEEE come from the germline V gene. The V gene end was trimmed by 5 bases and the J gene end by 3 bases; junction bases not matched to a gene: 5. The CDR3 region is CASRPGQFYNEQFF. DNA of the CDR3: TGTGCCAGCAGACCGGGACAGTTCTACAATGAGCAGTTCTTC.

This rearrangement joins TRBV10-3 to TRBJ1-2; 8 positions match TRBD1. The ends lost 6 bases at V and 7 bases at J; junction bases unmatched: 10. The CDR3 covers 14 residues. CDR1 is ENHRY and CDR2 is SYGVKD in the germline V gene. DNA for the CDR3: TGTGCCATCAGCGTCGACAGGGGATGGGGTGGCTACACCTTC. This encodes CAISVDRGWGGYTF.

This chain connects TRBV10-1 to TRBJ2-1; D possibly corresponds to TRBD2 (6 bases). The CDR3 is 12 amino acids. Trimming removed 8 bases from V and 10 bases from J, with 15 bases in between. Germline CDR1 WNHNN, CDR2 SYGVQD (reference sequence). CDR3 region: CASVGPSDEQFF. CDR3 nucleotides: TGCGCCAGCGTGGGGCCTAGCGACGAGCAGTTCTTC.

The table lists this clone with a count of one. The chain couples TRBV7-2 to TRBJ2-7; no clear D. This CDR3 is 14 amino acids long. V lost 5 bases to trimming and J lost 2 bases, with 13 bases between them. Germline assignment: CDR1 SGHTA and CDR2 FQGNSA. CDR3 sequence (DNA): TGTGCCAGCAGCCTCAGACCTCTAGCCTACGAGCAGTACTTC. This gives the protein CASSLRPLAYEQYF.

The J gene is TRBJ1-4, the V gene TRBV7-6; D possibly corresponds to TRBD1 (6 bases). Deletions cut 5 bases from V and 7 bases from J, with 17 bases between. Germline loops: CDR1 SGHVS, CDR2 FNYEAQ. The CDR3 consists of 15 residues. CDR3 residues: CASSATGGRFEKLFF. CDR3 DNA: TGTGCCAGCAGCGCAACGGGGGGGCGGTTTGAAAAACTGTTTTTT. The full variable domain, in which reference TRBV7-6 and TRBJ1-4 provide the parts outside the CDR3, is GAGVSQSPRYKVTKRGQDVALRCDPISGHVSLYWYRQALGQGPEFLTYFNYEAQQDKSGLPNDRFSAERPEGSISTLTIQRTEQRDSAMYRCASSATGGRFEKLFFGSGTQLSVL.

The chain couples TRBV30 to TRBJ2-5; TRBD2 matches at 11 bases. Germline V gene lookup returns CDR1 GTSNPN and CDR2 SVGIG (reference sequence). Trimming at V came to 4 bases and at J to 4 bases, leaving 8 bases not matched to a gene. This CDR3 is 15 amino acids long. This CDR3 reads CAWTKLAGAGETQYF. The CDR3 nucleotides are TGTGCCTGGACCAAACTAGCGGGAGCTGGAGAGACCCAGTACTTC.

This chain joins TRBV5-6 and TRBJ1-4; D gene uncertain. Trimming removed 7 bases from V and 7 bases from J, with 14 bases in between. Looked up from germline, CDR1 is SGHDT and CDR2 is YYEEEE. CDR3 length equals 13 residues. For the CDR3, the DNA is TGTGCCAGCTCTAGGAGGAGTAGTGAAAAACTGTTTTTT. Its protein is CASSRRSSEKLFF.

The chain has TRBV18 and TRBJ1-1; a weak D match, TRBD1 (6 bases). The CDR3 totals 15 residues. CDR1 and CDR2 (germline): KGHSH, LQKENI. Deletions cut 5 bases from V and 4 bases from J, with 17 bases between. The CDR3 reads CASSTRDTWSTEAFF. For the CDR3, the DNA is TGTGCCAGCTCAACCCGGGACACTTGGAGCACTGAAGCTTTCTTT.